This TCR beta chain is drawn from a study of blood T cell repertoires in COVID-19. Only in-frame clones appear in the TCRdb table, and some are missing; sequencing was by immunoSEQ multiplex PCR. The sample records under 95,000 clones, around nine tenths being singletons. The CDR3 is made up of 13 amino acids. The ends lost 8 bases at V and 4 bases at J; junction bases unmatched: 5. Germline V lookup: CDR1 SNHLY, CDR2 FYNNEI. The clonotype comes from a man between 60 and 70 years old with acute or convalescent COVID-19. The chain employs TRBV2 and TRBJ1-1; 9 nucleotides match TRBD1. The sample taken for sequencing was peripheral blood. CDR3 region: CASVRQGGTEAFF. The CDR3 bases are TGTGCCAGCGTACGACAGGGGGGCACTGAAGCTTTCTTT.